These 22 T cell receptor beta chains share one sample of origin, sequenced in a study of blood T cell repertoires in COVID-19. Sequencing used immunoSEQ multiplex PCR; TCRdb keeps in-frame clones, though not all of them. The sample yields 140,000 to 150,000 clones, around four fifths seen once. The source material was peripheral blood. The receptor source for this set is a human donor in a cohort sampled during active COVID-19.

The chain uses TRBV5-1 and TRBJ2-3; TRBD1 aligns across 7 bases. Germline-derived CDR1 and CDR2 are SGHRS and YFSETQ. V was clipped by 4 bases and J by 2 bases; unmatched bases: 7. This CDR3 spans 15 amino acids. The CDR3 DNA reads as TGCGCCAGCAGCATACAGGGGATGGACACAGATACGCAGTATTTT. Translation: CASSIQGMDTDTQYF.

This clone has more than one count but fewer than ten. The CDR3 spells CASNSGGRGYTGELFF. The CDR3 DNA sequence: TGTGCCAGTAATTCTGGGGGCAGGGGATACACCGGGGAGCTGTTTTTT. V gene TRBV19 combines with J gene TRBJ2-2; weak D call: TRBD1 (6 bases). The CDR3 spans 16 residues. Germline V gene sequence: CDR1 LNHDA, CDR2 SQIVND (reference sequence). The ends were cut back, 7 bases at V and 3 bases at J, with 18 bases in the middle.

The V call is TRBV28, the J call TRBJ2-1, with TRBD1 matching 11 bases. The CDR3 sequence is 16 residues long. CDR1 is MDHEN, CDR2 SYDVKM, per germline. With V trimmed by 5 bases and J by 0 bases, 3 bases remained unmatched. This CDR3 is CASSLGTGGSYNEQFF. The CDR3 DNA is TGTGCCAGCAGTCTCGGGACAGGGGGCTCCTACAATGAGCAGTTCTTC.

This clone was counted at least ten times. This sequence joins TRBV5-6 and TRBJ1-5, with 7 bases matching TRBD1. Germline V gives CDR1 SGHDT, CDR2 YYEEEE. The ends lost 4 bases at V and 7 bases at J; junction bases unmatched: 11. There are 15 residues in the CDR3. The CDR3 bases are TGTGCCAGCAGCAGGGGACAGAGTACAGGACAGCCCCAGCATTTT. Amino acid sequence: CASSRGQSTGQPQHF.

The V and J genes are TRBV6-9 and TRBJ2-2; no definite D call. V gave up 5 bases and J gave up 0 bases, with 19 bases separating them. CDR3 length: 18 amino acids. The germline gives CDR1 MNHGY, CDR2 SVAAGI. CDR3 nucleotide sequence: TGTGCCAGCAGTAACCGTCAACTTCTCCCCGCGAACACCGGGGAGCTGTTTTTT. Its translation: CASSNRQLLPANTGELFF.

The CDR3 spells CASSPGQADEKLFF. DNA for the CDR3: TGTGCCAGCTCACCAGGACAGGCTGATGAAAAACTGTTTTTT. The V and J genes are TRBV18 and TRBJ1-4, with TRBD1 matching 7 bases. The V segment lost 2 bases and the J segment 6 bases; nucleotides outside the gene matches: 3. Per germline, CDR1 KGHSH and CDR2 LQKENI. The CDR3 contains 14 residues.

This sequence joins TRBV10-3 and TRBJ1-3; no firm D call. CDR1 is ENHRY and CDR2 is SYGVKD in the germline V gene. This CDR3 region has 13 residues. V was cut by 1 base and J by 4 bases, with 5 bases left in between. The CDR3, as DNA: TGTGCCATCAGTGAGTTTGAGGGAAACACCATATATTTT. Translating gives CAISEFEGNTIYF.

The J gene is TRBJ2-7, the V gene TRBV28, with 8 bases aligning to TRBD1. CDR1 and CDR2 from the germline V gene are MDHEN and SYDVKM. J gave up 5 bases and V 5 bases, and 8 bases lay outside the gene matches. The CDR3 covers 14 residues. The CDR3 reads CASSPPDRVDEQYF. CDR3 nucleotide sequence: TGTGCCAGCAGTCCCCCGGACAGGGTCGACGAGCAGTACTTC.

The V and J genes are TRBV6-5 and TRBJ1-5, with 7 nucleotides matching TRBD1. The CDR3 sequence is 15 residues long. The J segment lost 7 bases and the V segment lost 5 bases, leaving 11 bases of the junction unmatched. The germline V gene has CDR1 MNHEY and CDR2 SVGAGI. Here the CDR3 DNA reads TGTGCCAGCAGTCCCCGGGACAGCTTAATCCAGCCCCAGCATTTT. This codes for CASSPRDSLIQPQHF.

The genes are TRBV30 and TRBJ1-5, with a weak D call TRBD1 (6 bases). V gave up 3 bases and J gave up 5 bases, with 20 bases separating them. Germline V lookup: CDR1 GTSNPN, CDR2 SVGIG (reference sequence). This CDR3 is built from 16 residues. The CDR3 sequence is CAWSRGGAYRDQPQHF. Here the CDR3 DNA reads TGTGCCTGGAGCCGAGGGGGGGCCTATCGGGATCAGCCCCAGCATTTT.

The gene calls are TRBV9 and TRBJ1-2; weak D call: TRBD1 (5 bases). Germline lookup yields CDR1 SGDLS and CDR2 YYNGEE. Trimming removed 3 bases from V and 6 bases from J, with 27 bases in between. The CDR3 has 18 residues. The CDR3 DNA is TGTGCCAGCAGCGCCGCCCCTTCTCTAGGGGCAGGGAAGAATGGCTACACCTTC. Translating gives CASSAAPSLGAGKNGYTF.

The CDR3 spells CASSQGEGYTF. The CDR3 nucleotides are TGTGCCAGCAGTCAGGGTGAGGGCTACACCTTC. The rearrangement joins TRBV6-5 to TRBJ1-2; the D gene is possibly TRBD1 (5 bases). Trimming removed 5 bases at V and 8 bases at J, with 9 bases between. Germline CDR1 and CDR2: MNHEY and SVGAGI. The CDR3 loop spans 11 amino acids.

This chain links TRBV7-9 with TRBJ2-1; no definite D call. The V end lost 2 bases, the J end lost 0 bases, and 14 bases lay between the germline ends. This CDR3 is built from 17 residues. In germline, CDR1 is SEHNR, CDR2 FQNEAQ (reference sequence). This CDR3 is CASSLYTEMSSYNEQFF. DNA for the CDR3: TGTGCCAGCAGCTTATATACCGAAATGAGCTCCTACAATGAGCAGTTCTTC.

V is TRBV28 and J is TRBJ1-2; TRBD1 might be the D (6 bases). Trimming shortened V by 4 bases and J by 5 bases, and 17 bases separated the two germline ends. This CDR3 region has 15 residues. The germline gives CDR1 MDHEN, CDR2 SYDVKM. CDR3 residues: CASSSTFLRGYGYTF. The CDR3 nucleotides are TGTGCCAGCAGTTCCACGTTCCTCAGGGGTTATGGCTACACCTTC.

This chain connects TRBV27 to TRBJ1-5; 8 bases match TRBD1. CDR3 length: 17 residues. The V segment lost 6 bases and the J segment 1 base; nucleotides outside the gene matches: 11. Per germline, CDR1 MNHEY and CDR2 SMNVEV (reference sequence). This chain's CDR3 is CASSYSRTGNSNQPQHF. The CDR3 coding sequence is TGTGCCAGCAGCTATTCCAGGACAGGGAACAGCAATCAGCCCCAGCATTTT.

The rearrangement links TRBV29-1 to TRBJ2-3, with TRBD1 as a possible D gene (5 bases). The germline V gene has CDR1 SQVTM and CDR2 ANQGSEA. Trimming removed 1 base from V and 0 bases from J, with 8 bases in between. This CDR3 has 14 residues. CDR3 sequence (DNA): TGCAGCGTTGAAGCAACAGGTAGCACAGATACGCAGTATTTT. This sequence encodes CSVEATGSTDTQYF.

V usage is TRBV6-2 or TRBV6-3 and J usage is TRBJ1-1; no reliable D call. V lost 2 bases, J lost 0 bases, and 13 bases lay in between. The CDR3 sequence is 16 residues long. From germline, CDR1 is MNHEY and CDR2 SVGEGT. The CDR3 region is CASSYVSVTMNTEAFF. The CDR3 coding sequence is TGTGCCAGCAGTTACGTGTCAGTTACCATGAACACTGAAGCTTTCTTT.

Points on this clone: The sample carries other DNA sequences with the same CDR3. The genes are TRBV27 and TRBJ2-7, with TRBD1 matching 11 bases. The CDR3 runs 15 residues. Germline-derived CDR1 and CDR2 are MNHEY and SMNVEV (reference sequence). J was trimmed by 0 bases and V by 2 bases; bases with no gene match: 0. Here the CDR3 reads CASSLGTGGSYEQYF. CDR3 DNA sequence: TGTGCCAGCAGTTTAGGGACAGGGGGCTCCTACGAGCAGTACTTC.

Concerning this clone: The same CDR3 also results from other DNA sequences found in this sample. The genes are TRBV15 and TRBJ2-7; TRBD1 agrees at 10 bases. There are 13 residues in the CDR3. J gave up 4 bases and V 5 bases, and 2 bases lay outside the gene matches. Germline CDR1 and CDR2: LNHNV and YYDKDF (reference sequence). CDR3 loop: CATSRDRGYEQYF. As DNA, the CDR3 is TGTGCCACCAGCCGGGACAGGGGTTACGAGCAGTACTTC.

CDR3 nucleotide sequence: TGTGCCAGCAGTTTAGGGGCCTGGAGCACAGATACGCAGTATTTT. Translation gives CASSLGAWSTDTQYF. This sequence joins TRBV27 and TRBJ2-3; D is perhaps TRBD1 (5 bases). The CDR3 consists of 15 residues. Germline CDR1 reads MNHEY; CDR2 reads SMNVEV (reference sequence). V lost 2 bases and J lost 0, with 9 bases in between.

The chain is built from TRBV4-2 and TRBJ1-4; 7 positions agree with TRBD1. Germline V gene data show CDR1 as LGHNA and CDR2 as YNFKEQ. V trimming: 0 bases; J trimming: 11 bases; junction bases outside the gene matches: 21. CDR3 length: 19 amino acids. CDR3 protein: CASSQDRRGRQGPGEKLFF. DNA for the CDR3: TGTGCCAGCAGCCAAGATCGGCGGGGAAGACAGGGCCCGGGAGAGAAACTGTTTTTT.

The gene calls are TRBV3-1 (or the pseudogene TRBV3-2) and TRBJ1-2; 7 nucleotides agree with TRBD1. The CDR3 is 16 amino acids. Trimming took 1 base from V and 0 from J; bases not matched to a gene: 5. The V gene's germline CDR1 is LGHDT and CDR2 YNNKEL (reference sequence). CDR3 sequence reads: CASSQAWGQTNYGYTF. The CDR3 bases are TGTGCCAGCAGCCAAGCTTGGGGACAGACTAACTATGGCTACACCTTC.